Below, 22 T cell receptor beta chains from the same sample are listed, as sequenced in a study of T cell repertoires in cytomegalovirus infection. TCRdb ran MiXCR on the reads and lists one entry per CDR3 protein. The table records 69,000 or so distinct CDR3 sequences, more than 25% of them present only once. Antigen specificity for these receptors is unknown. Sequences were derived from CD8+ T cells from cultured PBMCs, sampled from culture after CMV antigen stimulation. These receptors were collected from a human donor in good health (CMV status not recorded). Some clones in this sample may be carry-over from other donors' samples.

This clonotype was counted ten times or more. V is TRBV7-2 and J is TRBJ2-1; 10 nucleotides line up with TRBD2. The length of the CDR3 is 16 residues. V shed 2 bases, J shed 5 bases, and the junction held 6 bases outside the gene matches. The germline CDR1 and CDR2 sequences are SGHTA and FQGNSA. The CDR3 protein is CASSLHLAGVNNEQFF. The CDR3, as DNA: TGTGCCAGCAGCTTACATCTAGCGGGAGTTAACAATGAGCAGTTCTTC.

There are a few counts of this clonotype. The V gene is TRBV4-3, the J gene TRBJ2-2, with TRBD2 as a possible D gene (7 bases). This CDR3 spans 15 amino acids. Germline CDR1 is LGHNA and CDR2 is YSLEER. V shed 0 bases and J shed 6 bases, with 11 bases lying between them. The CDR3 is CASSQDGGGAGELFF. As DNA, the CDR3 is TGCGCCAGCAGCCAAGACGGAGGGGGGGCCGGGGAGCTGTTTTTT.

This clonotype has more than one count but fewer than ten. This chain uses TRBV7-2 with TRBJ2-7; unclear D gene. The CDR3 has 11 residues. CDR1 and CDR2 (germline): SGHTA, FQGNSA. V dropped 5 bases and J dropped 7 bases, with 9 bases sitting between them. The DNA of the CDR3 is TGTGCCAGCAGCCCCATGGGAGAGCAGTACTTC. As protein: CASSPMGEQYF.

There are a few counts of this clonotype. The V gene is TRBV12-3 or TRBV12-4, the J gene TRBJ2-3; D not certain. V lost 1 base and J lost 2, with 1 base in between. This CDR3 has 12 amino acids. CDR3 in DNA: TGTGCCAGCAGTTTAGACACAGATACGCAGTATTTT. It specifies CASSLDTDTQYF.

This clonotype was counted a few times. The chain uses TRBV27 and TRBJ1-1; D is ambiguous. This CDR3 spans 16 amino acids. Germline V gene data show CDR1 as MNHEY and CDR2 as SMNVEV (reference sequence). The V gene lost 6 bases and the J gene lost 0 bases, with 17 bases spanning the gap. CDR3 nucleotides: TGTGCCAGCAGGCCTGCTGCGGGAGGCCTGAACACTGAAGCTTTCTTT. This translates into CASRPAAGGLNTEAFF.

This clonotype was observed a handful of times. The chain recombines TRBV6-6 with TRBJ2-6; 9 positions match TRBD1. Germline lookup yields CDR1 MNHNY and CDR2 SVGAGI (reference sequence). The junction had 3 bases not matched to a gene; V was cut back by 5 bases and J by 1 base. The CDR3 extends over 16 amino acids. The CDR3 region is CASSVQGASGANVLTF. For the CDR3, the DNA is TGTGCCAGCAGTGTACAGGGGGCGTCTGGGGCCAACGTCCTGACTTTC.

DNA for the CDR3: TGTGCCAGCAGTCCGGGAGTCCCTCTCGAGCAGTACTTC. Translation gives CASSPGVPLEQYF. The gene calls are TRBV27 and TRBJ2-7, with D possibly matching TRBD2 (6 bases). Germline CDR1 is MNHEY and CDR2 is SMNVEV (reference sequence). Trimming took 5 bases from V and 6 from J, leaving 14 bases between them. This CDR3 is 13 amino acids long.

This clonotype appeared many times. The CDR3 spells CASSYSLAGAYNEQFF. The CDR3 DNA follows: TGTGCCAGCAGTTACTCCCTGGCGGGAGCGTACAATGAGCAGTTCTTC. The chain is built from TRBV6-2 or TRBV6-3 and TRBJ2-1, with 7 bases aligning to TRBD2. The CDR3 length is 16 residues. Germline-derived CDR1 and CDR2 are MNHEY and SVGEGT. After removal of 0 bases from V and 4 bases from J, the junction contained 6 bases not matched to a gene.

This clonotype has more than one count but fewer than ten. The chain joins TRBV28 to TRBJ1-1; 7 bases map to TRBD1. The CDR3 is 15 residues long. V lost 3 bases to trimming and J lost 5 bases; unmatched junction nucleotides: 9. Germline CDR1 MDHEN, CDR2 SYDVKM. The CDR3 DNA follows: TGTGCCAGCAGTTTCACTACAGGGGTAGGAACTGAAGCTTTCTTT. Translating gives CASSFTTGVGTEAFF.

V usage is TRBV2 and J usage is TRBJ2-7; TRBD2 aligns across 11 bases. J was trimmed by 4 bases and V by 2 bases; bases with no gene match: 7. Per germline, CDR1 SNHLY and CDR2 FYNNEI. The CDR3 length is 16 residues. The CDR3 DNA reads as TGTGCCAGCAGTGAACCTCTAGCGGGAGGTTGGTACGAGCAGTACTTC. Translation: CASSEPLAGGWYEQYF.

This clonotype was detected a few times. The chain joins TRBV2 to TRBJ2-7; the D call may be TRBD1 or TRBD2 (5 bases each). The germline CDR1 and CDR2 sequences are SNHLY and FYNNEI. The germline V and J ends were trimmed by 9 bases and 3 bases, with 15 bases remaining between them. CDR3 size: 13 residues. The DNA for the CDR3 is TGTGCCAGTGGGGACGTGTTCGACTACGAGCAGTACTTC. Protein product: CASGDVFDYEQYF.

This sequence joins TRBV6-6 and TRBJ2-5, with TRBD1 matching 8 bases. The CDR3 consists of 15 residues. The V segment lost 4 bases and the J segment 4 bases; nucleotides outside the gene matches: 8. CDR1 and CDR2 from the germline V gene are MNHNY and SVGAGI (reference sequence). CDR3 in DNA: TGTGCCAGCAGTTTCACAGGGGGAAAAGGAGAGACCCAGTACTTC. Amino acids: CASSFTGGKGETQYF.

This chain links TRBV12-3 or TRBV12-4 with TRBJ2-5; 10 nucleotides agree with TRBD2. With 5 bases clipped from V and 6 bases from J, the junction kept 12 bases outside the gene matches. The CDR3 is 16 amino acids. CDR3 sequence reads: CASSLDSGRRRQTQYF. Written as DNA, the CDR3 is TGTGCCAGCAGTCTCGATAGCGGGAGGCGCCGGCAGACCCAGTACTTC.

The rearrangement joins TRBV11-2 to TRBJ2-3; the D is unclear. The CDR3 is 17 residues long. With 2 bases removed from V and 2 bases from J, the gap between germline ends came to 17 bases. Germline V gives CDR1 SGHAT, CDR2 FQNNGV. CDR3 region: CASSLNRVETSTDTQYF. The CDR3 region has the DNA TGTGCCAGCAGCTTAAATCGGGTAGAGACCTCCACAGATACGCAGTATTTT.

The chain's CDR3 is CASSSRNRGLSKELFF. The CDR3 DNA reads as TGTGCCAGCAGCTCCCGGAACAGGGGACTCTCCAAGGAGCTGTTTTTT. This chain connects TRBV11-3 to TRBJ2-2; TRBD1 might be the D (7 bases). Trimming took 4 bases from V and 10 from J, leaving 22 bases between them. The CDR3 spans 16 residues. Germline V gives CDR1 SGHNT, CDR2 YENEEA.

Worth noting for this clonotype: This may be a read error: a much more frequent sequence differs by one nucleotide. V and J are TRBV7-3 and TRBJ1-2; 8 nucleotides line up with TRBD1. Germline CDR1 reads SGHTA; CDR2 reads FQGTGA. The CDR3 has 17 residues. The CDR3 DNA reads as TGTGCCAACAGCCCCATGGGGGGACAGGTGATTAACTATGGCTACACCTTC. Residues: CANSPMGGQVINYGYTF.

The chain links TRBV6-6 to TRBJ2-7; D uncertain. CDR3 length equals 13 residues. Trimming took off 0 bases at V and 3 bases at J, with 6 bases between the two ends. From germline, CDR1 is MNHNY and CDR2 SVGAGI (reference sequence). Here the CDR3 reads CASSYSVDYEQYF. The CDR3 DNA follows: TGTGCCAGCAGTTACTCGGTGGACTACGAGCAGTACTTC.

Comments on this clonotype: At one boundary the junction diverges from the germline segment, which might be a read error. The rearrangement uses TRBV4-3 and TRBJ2-1; 8 nucleotides align to TRBD2. The CDR3 consists of 16 residues. Germline CDR1 reads LGHNA; CDR2 reads YSLEER. CDR3 region: CASSQDPGLGDNEQVF. The CDR3 coding sequence is TGCGCCAGCAGCCAAGACCCGGGACTAGGAGACAATGAGCAGGTCTTC.

This clonotype has ten or more counts. The chain carries TRBV7-2 and TRBJ2-3; D gene unclear. The CDR3 totals 16 residues. From germline, CDR1 is SGHTA and CDR2 FQGNSA. Trimming removed 2 bases at V and 2 bases at J, with 14 bases between. CDR3 bases: TGTGCCAGCAGCTTATTTGTGGGCGGATACACAGATACGCAGTATTTT. This translates into CASSLFVGGYTDTQYF.

The rearrangement joins TRBV6-5 to TRBJ2-7; 13 nucleotides agree with TRBD2. CDR1 is MNHEY and CDR2 is SVGAGI in the germline V gene. The CDR3 length is 16 residues. V shed 5 bases and J 3 bases; nucleotides not matched to a gene: 7. DNA for the CDR3: TGTGCCAGCAGTGGGGGACTAGCGGGGATTGACTACGAGCAGTACTTC. Encoded protein: CASSGGLAGIDYEQYF.

Worth noting for this clonotype: Possible read error: a much larger clone is one base away. The CDR3: CASSLGGGRQKTQYF. CDR3 DNA: TGTGCCAGCAGCTTAGGGGGAGGGCGGCAAAAGACCCAGTACTTC. The chain links TRBV7-6 to TRBJ2-5, with 7 positions matching TRBD2. Per germline, CDR1 SGHVS and CDR2 FNYEAQ. The V and J ends lost 1 base and 6 bases, in that order; junction bases with no gene match: 8. This CDR3 is 15 amino acids long.

This clonotype was recorded a few times. This sequence joins TRBV7-3 and TRBJ2-1; no definite D call. This CDR3 has 15 amino acids. V was shortened by 5 bases and J by 3 bases, with 14 bases between the two germline ends. Germline V CDR1 and CDR2: SGHTA, FQGTGA. The CDR3 spells CASSPEVTIYNEQFF. The CDR3 region has the DNA TGTGCCAGCAGCCCAGAGGTTACAATCTACAATGAGCAGTTCTTC.